One TCR beta chain is described in this entry. Its antigen is not identified. The entry originates in a study of identical twins. Whole-study findings and limits: Researchers reported excess low generation probability among twin-shared out-of-frame alpha sequences.

Via MiXCR, TCRdb re-called the 5' RACE reads, giving one row per CDR3 protein. Of hundreds of thousands of distinct CDR3 sequences detected, about 20% appear once; the ten largest clones hold around 12%. Between the trimmed V and J ends, which lost 4 bases and 4 bases, there was a span of 15 bases. The CDR3 loop spans 15 amino acids. Germline loops: CDR1 SGHRS, CDR2 YFSETQ. The same sample was also studied in work on T cells expressing NK-cell markers. That paper notes: According to the study, TCR beta repertoires originated from sorted CD3+CD56+NKG2C+, CD3+CD56+NKG2C- and CD3+CD56-NKG2C+ T cells. There were seven HCMV-seropositive donors and one seronegative donor among the eight sequenced. The use of an anti-gamma-delta TCR antibody, which was added in several experiments, restricted sorting to T cells expressing alpha-beta TCR.

Sample: PBMCs. The sequence came from a woman between 18 and 29 years old in good health. V and J are TRBV5-1 and TRBJ1-3, with D possibly matching TRBD1 (5 bases). Written as DNA, the CDR3 is TGCGCCAGCAGCCCGCCTGGGGCAGCGGGAAACACCATATATTTT. It is translated as CASSPPGAAGNTIYF.